This T cell receptor (beta chain) emerged from a study of Tregs in tolerant kidney transplant recipients. A remark on this clone: Coverage ceases 3 residues before the CDR3 finishes, and the germline J gene fills in the end.

Thawed PBMCs were FACS-sorted into unstimulated CD4+CD25+CD127- regulatory T cells, CD4+CD25- non-regulatory cells, CD4 and CD8 cells. Sequenced by immunoSEQ multiplex PCR; TCRdb stores in-frame clones only, minus some. In total, the table holds 45,000 to 55,000 clones. Germline trimming cut 5 bases from V and 6 bases from J; bases unmatched to any gene: 10. The CDR3 spans 16 residues. The sequence was obtained from a human donor who received a combined kidney and bone marrow transplant. The chain uses TRBV12-3 or TRBV12-4 and TRBJ2-3; 11 nucleotides agree with TRBD2. The sample in question was CD4+ T cells from blood, obtained before the transplant. CDR3 DNA, as far as it was read: TGTGCCAGCAGTCCGCCGGGACTAGCGGCCTCGGATACG. Translating it yields CASSPPGLAASDT. The complete CDR3 protein is CASSPPGLAASDTQYF.